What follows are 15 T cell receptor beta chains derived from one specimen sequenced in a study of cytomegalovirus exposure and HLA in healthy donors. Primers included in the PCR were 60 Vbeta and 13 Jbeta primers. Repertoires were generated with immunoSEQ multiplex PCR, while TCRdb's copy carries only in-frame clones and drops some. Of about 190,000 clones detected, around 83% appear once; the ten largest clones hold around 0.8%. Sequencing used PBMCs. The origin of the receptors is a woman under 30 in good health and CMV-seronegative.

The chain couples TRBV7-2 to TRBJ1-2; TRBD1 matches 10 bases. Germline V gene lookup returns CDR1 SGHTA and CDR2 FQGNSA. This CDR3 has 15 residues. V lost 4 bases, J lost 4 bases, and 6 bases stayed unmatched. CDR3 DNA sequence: TGTGCCAGCAGCTCCCAGACAGGGGGCGGCTATGGCTACACCTTC. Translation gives CASSSQTGGGYGYTF.

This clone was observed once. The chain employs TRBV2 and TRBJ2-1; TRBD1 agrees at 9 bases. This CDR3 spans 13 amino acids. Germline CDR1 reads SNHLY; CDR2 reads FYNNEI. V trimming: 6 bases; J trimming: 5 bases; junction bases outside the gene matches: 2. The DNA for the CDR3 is TGTGCCAGCAGGGACAGGGGAAACAATGAGCAGTTCTTC. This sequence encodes CASRDRGNNEQFF.

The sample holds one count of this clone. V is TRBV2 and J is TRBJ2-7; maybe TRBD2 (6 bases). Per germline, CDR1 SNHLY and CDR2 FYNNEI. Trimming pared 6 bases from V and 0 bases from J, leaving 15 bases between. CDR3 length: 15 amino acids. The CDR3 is CASRPRDGSSYEQYF. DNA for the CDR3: TGTGCCAGCAGACCCCGGGACGGGAGCTCCTACGAGCAGTACTTC.

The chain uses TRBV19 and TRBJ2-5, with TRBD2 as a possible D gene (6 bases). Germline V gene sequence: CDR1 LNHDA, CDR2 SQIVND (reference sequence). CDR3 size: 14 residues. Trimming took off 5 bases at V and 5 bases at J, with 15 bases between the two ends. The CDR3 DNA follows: TGTGCCAGTAGTGCGAAGCTTGGGGGGGAGACCCAGTACTTC. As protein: CASSAKLGGETQYF.

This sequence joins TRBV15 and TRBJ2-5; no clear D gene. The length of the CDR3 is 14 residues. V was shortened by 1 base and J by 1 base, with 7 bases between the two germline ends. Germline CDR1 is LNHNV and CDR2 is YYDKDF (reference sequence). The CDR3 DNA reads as TGTGCCACCAGCAGAGTGCAGGCCCAAGAGACCCAGTACTTC. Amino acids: CATSRVQAQETQYF.

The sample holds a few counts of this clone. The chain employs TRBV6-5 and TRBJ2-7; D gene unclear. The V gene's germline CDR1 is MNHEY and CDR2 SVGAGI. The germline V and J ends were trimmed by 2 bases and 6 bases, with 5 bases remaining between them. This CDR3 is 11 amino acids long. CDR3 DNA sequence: TGTGCCAGCAGTTACGGCATCGAGCAGTACTTC. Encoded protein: CASSYGIEQYF.

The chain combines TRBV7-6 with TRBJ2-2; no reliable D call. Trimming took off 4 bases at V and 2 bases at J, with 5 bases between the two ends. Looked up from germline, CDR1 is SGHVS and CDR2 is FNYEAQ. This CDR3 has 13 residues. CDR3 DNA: TGTGCCAGCAGCTCCTTTAACACCGGGGAGCTGTTTTTT. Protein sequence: CASSSFNTGELFF.

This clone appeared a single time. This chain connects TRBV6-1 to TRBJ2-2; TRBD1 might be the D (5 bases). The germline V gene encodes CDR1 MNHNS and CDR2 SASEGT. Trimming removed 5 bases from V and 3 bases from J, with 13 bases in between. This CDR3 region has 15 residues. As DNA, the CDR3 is TGTGCCAGCAGTCAATTTAGACAGTACACCGGGGAGCTGTTTTTT. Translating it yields CASSQFRQYTGELFF.

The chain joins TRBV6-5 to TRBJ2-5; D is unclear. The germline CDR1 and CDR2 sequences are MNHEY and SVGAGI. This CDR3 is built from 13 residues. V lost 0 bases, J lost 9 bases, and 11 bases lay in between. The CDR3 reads CASSYSSPGAQYF. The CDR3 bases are TGTGCCAGCAGTTACTCTAGCCCCGGTGCCCAGTACTTC.

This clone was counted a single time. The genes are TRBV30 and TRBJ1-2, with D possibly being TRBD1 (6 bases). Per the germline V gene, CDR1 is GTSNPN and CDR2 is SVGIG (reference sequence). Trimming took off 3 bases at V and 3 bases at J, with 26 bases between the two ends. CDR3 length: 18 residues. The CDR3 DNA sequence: TGTGCCTGGAGCGTCCTCCGACAGGCGCGGAGCCTAGACTATGGCTACACCTTC. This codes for CAWSVLRQARSLDYGYTF. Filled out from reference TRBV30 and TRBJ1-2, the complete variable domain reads SQTIHQWPATLVQPVGSPLSLECTVEGTSNPNLYWYRQAAGRGLQLLFYSVGIGQISSEVPQNLSASRPQDRQFILSSKKLLLSDSGFYLCAWSVLRQARSLDYGYTFGSGTRLTVV.

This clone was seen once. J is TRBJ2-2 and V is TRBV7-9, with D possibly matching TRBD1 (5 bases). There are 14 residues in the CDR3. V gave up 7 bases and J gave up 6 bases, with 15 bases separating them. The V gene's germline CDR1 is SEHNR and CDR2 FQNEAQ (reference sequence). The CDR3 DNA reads TGTGCCAGCACCCTGGAAGGGGTCCCCGGGGAGCTGTTTTTT. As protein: CASTLEGVPGELFF.

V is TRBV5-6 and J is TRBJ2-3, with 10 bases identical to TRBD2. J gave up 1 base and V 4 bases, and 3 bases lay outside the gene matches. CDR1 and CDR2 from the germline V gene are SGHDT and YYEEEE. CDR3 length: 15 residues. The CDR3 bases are TGTGCCAGCAGCGCAGGGACTAGCGGCACAGATACGCAGTATTTT. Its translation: CASSAGTSGTDTQYF.

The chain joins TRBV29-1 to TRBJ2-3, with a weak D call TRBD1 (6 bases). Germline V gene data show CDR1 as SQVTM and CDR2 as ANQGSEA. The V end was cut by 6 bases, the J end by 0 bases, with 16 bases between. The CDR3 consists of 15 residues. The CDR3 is CSVGIRGASTDTQYF. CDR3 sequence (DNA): TGCAGCGTCGGAATCAGGGGTGCTAGCACAGATACGCAGTATTTT.

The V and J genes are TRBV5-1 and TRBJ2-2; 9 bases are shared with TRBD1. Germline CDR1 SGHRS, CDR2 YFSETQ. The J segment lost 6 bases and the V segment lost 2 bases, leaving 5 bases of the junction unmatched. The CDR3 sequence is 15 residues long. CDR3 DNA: TGCGCCAGCAGCTTCCCCGGGACAGGGTCCGGGGAGCTGTTTTTT. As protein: CASSFPGTGSGELFF. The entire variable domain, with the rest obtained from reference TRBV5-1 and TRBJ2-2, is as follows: KAGVTQTPRYLIKTRGQQVTLSCSPISGHRSVSWYQQTPGQGLQFLFEYFSETQRNKGNFPGRFSGRQFSNSRSEMNVSTLELGDSALYLCASSFPGTGSGELFFGEGSRLTVL.

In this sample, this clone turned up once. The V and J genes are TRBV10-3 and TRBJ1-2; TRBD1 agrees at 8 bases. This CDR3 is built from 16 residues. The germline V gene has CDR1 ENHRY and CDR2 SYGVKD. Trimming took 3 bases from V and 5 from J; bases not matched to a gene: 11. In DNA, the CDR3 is TGTGCCATCAGTGATCGGACAGGGACAACCCTTTATGGCTACACCTTC. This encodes CAISDRTGTTLYGYTF.